These 17 T cell receptor beta chains originate from one sample sequenced in a study of blood T cell repertoires in COVID-19. Measured with immunoSEQ multiplex PCR; TCRdb has only the in-frame clones, and not every one. The top ten clones hold around 1.6% of a sample with around 200,000 clones, 88% of them seen once. Sample: peripheral blood. These receptors originate from a man aged 18 to 30 with active or convalescent COVID-19.

The J gene is TRBJ1-4, the V gene TRBV11-2, with unresolved D. Trimming shortened V by 4 bases and J by 7 bases, and 7 bases separated the two germline ends. Germline values: CDR1 SGHAT, CDR2 FQNNGV. This CDR3 contains 12 residues. The DNA for the CDR3 is TGTGCCAGCAGCTCAACAAGTGAAAAACTGTTTTTT. This codes for CASSSTSEKLFF.

J is TRBJ2-1 and V is TRBV29-1; D possibly corresponds to TRBD2 (5 bases). Trimming cost V 2 bases and J 1 base, with 15 bases left between them. The length of the CDR3 is 16 residues. The V gene's germline CDR1 is SQVTM and CDR2 ANQGSEA. The CDR3 loop reads CSVEPLDGYSYNEQFF. The CDR3 DNA sequence: TGCAGCGTTGAACCACTAGACGGTTATTCCTACAATGAGCAGTTCTTC.

This rearrangement joins TRBV15 to TRBJ1-1, with D uncertain. Trimming took 3 bases from V and 1 from J, leaving 9 bases between them. CDR3 length: 14 residues. Germline CDR1 LNHNV, CDR2 YYDKDF (reference sequence). The CDR3 sequence is CATSSGRRNTEAFF. CDR3 sequence (DNA): TGTGCCACCAGCAGTGGGAGACGGAACACTGAAGCTTTCTTT.

The rearrangement joins TRBV10-3 to TRBJ1-1; TRBD1 agrees at 9 bases. This CDR3 is built from 14 residues. Trimming at V came to 6 bases and at J to 3 bases, leaving 5 bases not matched to a gene. Per the germline V gene, CDR1 is ENHRY and CDR2 is SYGVKD. The CDR3 region has the DNA TGTGCCATCAGCCCCCGGGACAGGGACACTGAAGCTTTCTTT. Translation: CAISPRDRDTEAFF.

This clone came up once. The chain employs TRBV9 and TRBJ2-7; 8 nucleotides match TRBD1. Losses at the gene ends were 4 bases for V and 3 bases for J; bases not matched to a gene: 9. Germline V gene sequence: CDR1 SGDLS, CDR2 YYNGEE. The CDR3 sequence is 15 residues long. CDR3 nucleotides: TGTGCCAGCAGCCAGGGGGCTGCCCAAGGCTACGAGCAGTACTTC. It codes for CASSQGAAQGYEQYF.

This chain links TRBV6-6 with TRBJ1-4; a weak D match, TRBD1 (6 bases). Germline V gene data show CDR1 as MNHNY and CDR2 as SVGAGI (reference sequence). This CDR3 contains 14 residues. V dropped 0 bases and J dropped 8 bases, with 10 bases sitting between them. The CDR3 here is CASSYSAGVEKLFF. CDR3 coding DNA: TGTGCCAGCAGTTACTCGGCAGGGGTCGAAAAACTGTTTTTT.

The J gene is TRBJ2-1, the V gene TRBV23-1, with a weak D call TRBD1 (6 bases). TRBV23-1 is treated as an ORF (open reading frame) with a function not yet certain. V was pared by 2 bases and J by 8 bases, with 22 bases between. The CDR3 covers 17 residues. DNA for the CDR3: TGCGCCAGCAGTCAAAGATTGTGGGGGCTTCTTAGGGATGAGCAGTTCTTC. It yields the protein CASSQRLWGLLRDEQFF.

This sequence joins TRBV2 and TRBJ2-7, with D possibly being TRBD2 (5 bases). This CDR3 has 14 residues. From germline, CDR1 is SNHLY and CDR2 FYNNEI. V gave up 10 bases and J gave up 2 bases, with 18 bases separating them. The CDR3: CATKPQSTTYEQYF. As DNA, the CDR3 is TGTGCCACCAAGCCCCAGTCGACTACCTACGAGCAGTACTTC.

V and J are TRBV6-5 and TRBJ1-1; 12 nucleotides align to TRBD1. V gave up 5 bases and J gave up 7 bases; unmatched junction bases: 5. The CDR3 loop spans 14 amino acids. CDR1 and CDR2 from the germline V gene are MNHEY and SVGAGI. The CDR3 is CASSRDRGLNEAFF. The CDR3 bases are TGTGCCAGCAGTAGGGACAGGGGGCTCAATGAAGCTTTCTTT.

The genes are TRBV27 and TRBJ1-1; D remains ambiguous. The CDR3 loop spans 14 amino acids. The germline V gene has CDR1 MNHEY and CDR2 SMNVEV (reference sequence). The V end lost 5 bases, the J end lost 5 bases, and 15 bases lay between the germline ends. The CDR3 DNA reads as TGTGCCAGCAGTAGGGTTGGGAGTTTTACTGAAGCTTTCTTT. It translates to CASSRVGSFTEAFF.

The CDR3 nucleotides read TGTGCCAGCAGCCCGACAGGGGGTCATTCTTCAGATACGCAGTATTTT. Its protein is CASSPTGGHSSDTQYF. The chain is built from TRBV5-4 and TRBJ2-3, with 9 bases aligning to TRBD1. Germline assignment: CDR1 SGHNT and CDR2 YYREEE (reference sequence). V lost 4 bases and J lost 4; bases outside the gene matches: 10. The CDR3 is 16 residues long.

The chain links TRBV2 to TRBJ2-5, with unresolved D. V lost 7 bases to trimming and J lost 1 base, with 10 bases between them. Germline V lookup: CDR1 SNHLY, CDR2 FYNNEI. The CDR3 consists of 13 residues. The CDR3 loop reads CASNGYGQETQYF. CDR3 DNA: TGTGCCAGCAATGGTTACGGCCAAGAGACCCAGTACTTC.

The rearrangement uses TRBV6-6 and TRBJ1-3; D is uncertain. This CDR3 is built from 14 residues. Germline V gene sequence: CDR1 MNHNY, CDR2 SVGAGI (reference sequence). V was pared by 2 bases and J by 3 bases, with 8 bases between. This CDR3 is CASSYVGSGNTIYF. The CDR3 nucleotides are TGTGCCAGCAGTTACGTAGGGAGTGGAAACACCATATATTTT.

The gene calls are TRBV12-3 or TRBV12-4 and TRBJ1-3, with D possibly matching TRBD1 (5 bases). The ends were cut back, 4 bases at V and 3 bases at J, with 7 bases in the middle. The CDR3 spans 13 residues. As DNA, the CDR3 is TGTGCCAGCAGTTGGGGCCTTGGAAACACCATATATTTT. It encodes CASSWGLGNTIYF.

The chain's CDR3 is CASSPRDRNTEAFF. The CDR3, as DNA: TGTGCCAGCAGCCCCCGGGACAGAAACACTGAAGCTTTCTTT. The gene calls are TRBV9 and TRBJ1-1; TRBD1 matches 7 bases. V lost 4 bases, J lost 2 bases, and 5 bases stayed unmatched. There are 14 residues in the CDR3. CDR1 SGDLS and CDR2 YYNGEE come from the germline V gene.

Only one count was recorded for this clone. The rearrangement joins TRBV3-1 (or the pseudogene TRBV3-2) to TRBJ2-2, with 12 bases matching TRBD1. The CDR3 totals 16 residues. J lost 6 bases, V lost 1 base, and 3 bases had no gene match. Germline values: CDR1 LGHDT, CDR2 YNNKEL (reference sequence). This CDR3 reads CASSQGDRGLAGELFF. The CDR3 DNA reads TGTGCCAGCAGCCAAGGGGACAGGGGGCTGGCCGGGGAGCTGTTTTTT.

The J gene is TRBJ2-5, the V gene TRBV5-1, with a weak D call TRBD1 (5 bases). The germline V and J ends were trimmed by 1 base and 5 bases, with 12 bases remaining between them. CDR3 size: 14 residues. Germline values: CDR1 SGHRS, CDR2 YFSETQ. The CDR3 nucleotides read TGCGCCAGCAGCTTGAAGCAGGGTCTTGAGACCCAGTACTTC. Residues: CASSLKQGLETQYF.